The clone carrying this T cell receptor beta chain showed up just a few times. The data stem from a study of blood T cells in healthy people across ages. Germline CDR1 is MNHEY and CDR2 is SMNVEV (reference sequence). The CDR3 totals 13 residues. V was cut by 7 bases and J by 5 bases, with 12 bases left in between. A second PCR of roughly 7 to 11 cycles used a sample-barcoded 5' primer and a J-beta primer mix. Using its own MiXCR run on the 5' RACE reads, TCRdb lists one record per CDR3 protein. This sample has approximately 800,000 distinct CDR3 sequences, with approximately 25% found just once. This sample also appeared in a second study, on T cells of mothers and their children. From that report: Material was donated by three healthy Caucasian mothers and their six children.

The chain combines TRBV27 with TRBJ2-1; D uncertain. The sequencing input was blood. This receptor was taken from a boy between 10 and 17 years old in good health. The CDR3 DNA sequence: TGTGCCAGCACGACTGGGGTTCACAATGAGCAGTTCTTC. Translating gives CASTTGVHNEQFF.